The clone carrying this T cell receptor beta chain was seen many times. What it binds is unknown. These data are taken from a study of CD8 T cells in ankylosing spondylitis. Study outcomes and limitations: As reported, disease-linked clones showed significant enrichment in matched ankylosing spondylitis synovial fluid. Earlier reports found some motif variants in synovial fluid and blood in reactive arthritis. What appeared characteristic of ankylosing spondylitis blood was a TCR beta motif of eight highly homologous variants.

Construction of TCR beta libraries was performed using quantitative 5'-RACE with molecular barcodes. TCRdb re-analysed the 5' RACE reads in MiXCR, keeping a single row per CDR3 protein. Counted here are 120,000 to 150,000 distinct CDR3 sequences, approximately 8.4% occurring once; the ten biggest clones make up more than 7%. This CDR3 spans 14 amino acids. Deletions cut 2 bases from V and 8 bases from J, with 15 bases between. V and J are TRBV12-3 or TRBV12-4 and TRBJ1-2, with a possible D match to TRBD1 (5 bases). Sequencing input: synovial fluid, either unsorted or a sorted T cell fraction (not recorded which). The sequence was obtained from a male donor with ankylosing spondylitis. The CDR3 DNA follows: TGTGCCAGCAGTTTATGGGTAGGGGCGAAGGGCTACACCTTC. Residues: CASSLWVGAKGYTF.